The 14 T cell receptor beta chains given below trace back to one sample, sequenced in a study of cytomegalovirus exposure and HLA in healthy donors. The primer mix had 60 Vbeta and 13 Jbeta primers. Sequenced by immunoSEQ multiplex PCR; TCRdb stores in-frame clones only, minus some. The repertoire includes some 170,000 clones, over 75% of them detected once, and 5% to 8% sits in the top ten. The sequencing sample was made of PBMCs. The receptors shown here come from a man between 35 and 55 years old in good health and CMV-seropositive.

V usage is TRBV28 and J usage is TRBJ2-1; a weak D match, TRBD1 (6 bases). The CDR3 loop spans 13 amino acids. The germline V gene encodes CDR1 MDHEN and CDR2 SYDVKM. Trimming took off 7 bases at V and 3 bases at J, with 10 bases between the two ends. The DNA of the CDR3 is TGTGCCAGCAATGGCAGGGGCTACAATGAGCAGTTCTTC. Its translation: CASNGRGYNEQFF.

The chain's CDR3 is CASSMRGIYNEQFF. The CDR3 coding sequence is TGTGCCAGTAGTATGAGAGGGATCTACAATGAGCAGTTCTTC. The chain joins TRBV19 to TRBJ2-1, with D tentatively TRBD2 (5 bases). Germline V CDR1 and CDR2: LNHDA, SQIVND (reference sequence). V lost 3 bases, J lost 3 bases, and 9 bases lay in between. The CDR3 length is 14 residues.

This clone showed up just a few times. The CDR3 protein is CASSRDRVLGYTF. The CDR3 region has the DNA TGTGCCAGTAGTAGAGACAGGGTTCTAGGCTACACCTTC. This rearrangement joins TRBV19 to TRBJ1-2, with 7 bases aligning to TRBD1. CDR3 length: 13 residues. The trim removed 4 bases at V and 8 bases at J, leaving 7 bases unmatched. Germline assignment: CDR1 LNHDA and CDR2 SQIVND (reference sequence).

This clone was observed a few times. The CDR3 sequence is CASSLAGTSVYNEQFF. The DNA of the CDR3 is TGTGCCAGCAGCTTAGCCGGGACTAGCGTTTACAATGAGCAGTTCTTC. The gene calls are TRBV11-2 and TRBJ2-1; 10 bases line up with TRBD2. The V segment lost 1 base and the J segment 4 bases; nucleotides outside the gene matches: 4. The CDR3 has 16 amino acids. The V gene's germline CDR1 is SGHAT and CDR2 FQNNGV.

This clone was detected only a few times. The chain is built from TRBV19 and TRBJ1-4; D is unclear. Between the trimmed V and J ends, which lost 3 bases and 8 bases, there was a span of 13 bases. This CDR3 region has 14 residues. Germline V gene data show CDR1 as LNHDA and CDR2 as SQIVND (reference sequence). CDR3 sequence (DNA): TGTGCCAGTAGTATCGGTCGAGGTGACGAAAAACTGTTTTTT. Translated, it gives CASSIGRGDEKLFF.

The genes are TRBV5-1 and TRBJ2-1; possible D gene TRBD2, 7 bases. The germline V gene has CDR1 SGHRS and CDR2 YFSETQ. The CDR3 is 16 amino acids. Trimming removed 0 bases from V and 2 bases from J, with 12 bases in between. CDR3: CASSLAPGGAYNEQFF. The CDR3 region has the DNA TGCGCCAGCAGCTTGGCCCCGGGGGGCGCCTACAATGAGCAGTTCTTC.

Points on this clone: The germline gene is not matched at one end of the junction; a read error may be the cause. The sample carries other DNA sequences with the same CDR3. The chain employs TRBV5-1 and TRBJ1-1, with D possibly being TRBD1 (5 bases). The CDR3 consists of 16 residues. Germline V gene data show CDR1 as SGHRS and CDR2 as YFSETQ. CDR3 DNA sequence: TGCGCCAGCAGCCTTGTTATGGGCGGGGCGCACACTGAGGCTTTCTTT. Protein product: CASSLVMGGAHTEAFF.

The chain couples TRBV7-6 to TRBJ1-4; 8 bases are a match to TRBD1. Trimming cost V 4 bases and J 11 bases; bases outside gene matches: 9. Germline V gene data show CDR1 as SGHVS and CDR2 as FNYEAQ. The length of the CDR3 is 14 residues. The CDR3 spells CASSYRQGQDKLFF. CDR3 coding DNA: TGTGCCAGCAGCTACCGACAGGGGCAGGATAAACTGTTTTTT.

The chain is built from TRBV7-9 and TRBJ2-1; 7 positions match TRBD1. The germline CDR1 and CDR2 sequences are SEHNR and FQNEAQ (reference sequence). The length of the CDR3 is 16 residues. With 4 bases clipped from V and 2 bases from J, the junction kept 8 bases outside the gene matches. The CDR3 reads CASSSLTGFPYNEQFF. CDR3 DNA: TGTGCCAGCAGCTCTTTGACAGGGTTTCCCTACAATGAGCAGTTCTTC.

The gene calls are TRBV2 and TRBJ2-5; D may be TRBD1 (6 bases). CDR1 is SNHLY, CDR2 FYNNEI, per germline. There are 15 residues in the CDR3. The V end was cut by 6 bases, the J end by 5 bases, with 19 bases between. The CDR3 spells CASSVLPTGAETQYF. Here the CDR3 DNA reads TGTGCCAGCAGCGTCCTACCGACAGGAGCGGAGACCCAGTACTTC. The full variable domain, in which reference TRBV2 and TRBJ2-5 provide the parts outside the CDR3, is EPEVTQTPSHQVTQMGQEVILRCVPISNHLYFYWYRQILGQKVEFLVSFYNNEISEKSEIFDDQFSVERPDGSNFTLKIRSTKLEDSAMYFCASSVLPTGAETQYFGPGTRLLVL.

The chain joins TRBV27 to TRBJ2-3; TRBD2 matches at 11 bases. The CDR3 consists of 14 residues. The J segment lost 6 bases and the V segment lost 7 bases, leaving 6 bases of the junction unmatched. Germline lookup yields CDR1 MNHEY and CDR2 SMNVEV (reference sequence). CDR3: CASTVSGRVDTQYF. CDR3 nucleotide sequence: TGTGCCAGCACCGTTAGCGGGAGGGTCGATACGCAGTATTTT.

This clone was recorded once. The CDR3 loop reads CASSEAPGLNTEAFF. DNA for the CDR3: TGTGCCAGCAGTGAAGCGCCAGGTCTGAACACTGAAGCTTTCTTT. The chain combines TRBV6-1 with TRBJ1-1; unclear D gene. The germline V and J ends were trimmed by 0 bases and 0 bases, with 8 bases remaining between them. This CDR3 comprises 15 residues. Germline values: CDR1 MNHNS, CDR2 SASEGT.

The V gene is TRBV12-5, the J gene TRBJ2-3, with 8 positions matching TRBD1. This CDR3 comprises 16 residues. Germline loops: CDR1 LGHNT, CDR2 FRNRAP. Trimming removed 4 bases from V and 11 bases from J; junction bases left unmatched: 17. The CDR3 is CASGSSGTPGTGGQYF. DNA of the CDR3: TGTGCTAGTGGTTCCTCCGGGACGCCCGGTACAGGGGGGCAGTATTTT.

V and J are TRBV5-1 and TRBJ2-3; 10 bases are a match to TRBD2. Germline assignment: CDR1 SGHRS and CDR2 YFSETQ. V was clipped by 2 bases and J by 3 bases; unmatched bases: 9. The CDR3 is 17 residues long. Here the CDR3 reads CASSLLQAGGPTDTQYF. CDR3 sequence (DNA): TGCGCCAGCAGCTTACTCCAAGCGGGAGGGCCTACAGATACGCAGTATTTT.